This T cell receptor beta chain was recorded in a study of cytomegalovirus exposure and HLA in healthy donors. Study-wide points: Most of the TCR beta V segments (in an earlier analysis) were productive either about 87% or about 30% of the time. In a later analysis, common viral pathogens appeared linked to several of the most significant clusters. Accurate HLA-A and HLA-B prediction from TCR beta sequences was reported for most subjects.

Amplification used 60 Vbeta primers and 13 Jbeta primers. Using immunoSEQ multiplex PCR, the repertoire was profiled, and TCRdb retains in-frame clones only, with some absent. The sample carries roughly 110,000 clones, about 70% recorded once. V was shortened by 7 bases and J by 7 bases, with 13 bases between the two germline ends. This CDR3 comprises 12 residues. From germline, CDR1 is MNHNY and CDR2 SVGAGI (reference sequence). To note about this clone: The antigen is undetermined.

The sequence was obtained from a female donor in good health and CMV-seronegative. V gene TRBV6-6 combines with J gene TRBJ1-2; perhaps TRBD1 as D (5 bases). The source material was PBMCs. The CDR3 bases are TGTGCCAGCACCAACCCAAGGGGTGGCTACACCTTC. Protein sequence: CASTNPRGGYTF.